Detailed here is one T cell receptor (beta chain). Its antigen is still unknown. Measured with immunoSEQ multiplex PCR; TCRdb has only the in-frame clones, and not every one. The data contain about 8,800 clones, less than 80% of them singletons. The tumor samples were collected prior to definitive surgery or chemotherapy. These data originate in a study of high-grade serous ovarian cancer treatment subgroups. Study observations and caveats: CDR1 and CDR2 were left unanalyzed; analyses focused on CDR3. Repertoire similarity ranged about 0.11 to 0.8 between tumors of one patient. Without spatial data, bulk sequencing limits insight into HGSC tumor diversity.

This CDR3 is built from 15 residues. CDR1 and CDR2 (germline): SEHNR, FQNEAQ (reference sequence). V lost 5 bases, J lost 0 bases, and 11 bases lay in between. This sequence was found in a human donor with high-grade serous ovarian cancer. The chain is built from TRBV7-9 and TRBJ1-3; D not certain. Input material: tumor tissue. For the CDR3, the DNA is TGTGCCAGCAGCCAAACCTACCACTCTGGAAACACCATATATTTT. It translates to CASSQTYHSGNTIYF. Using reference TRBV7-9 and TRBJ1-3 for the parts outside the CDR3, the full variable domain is DTGVSQNPRHKITKRGQNVTFRCDPISEHNRLYWYRQTLGQGPEFLTYFQNEAQLEKSRLLSDRFSAERPKGSFSTLEIQRTEQGDSAMYLCASSQTYHSGNTIYFGEGSWLTVV.